Presented here are 13 T cell receptor beta chains from one specimen sequenced in a study of shared clonotypes between healthy human individuals. The method was immunoSEQ multiplex PCR; TCRdb's version includes in-frame clones alone and lacks a portion of them. The sample lists over 750,000 clones, 96% seen once, with under 0.25% in the top ten. Naive CD8 cells lacked CD45RO, underwent positive selection for CCR7 and left out terminally differentiated effector memory CD45RA+ cells. The specimen was naive CD8+ T cells sorted from blood. These TCRs come from a man aged 25 to 45 in good health.

This chain joins TRBV7-2 and TRBJ2-3; weak D call: TRBD2 (6 bases). The V end was cut by 2 bases, the J end by 4 bases, with 13 bases between. The length of the CDR3 is 15 residues. The germline V gene encodes CDR1 SGHTA and CDR2 FQGNSA. The chain's CDR3 is CASSLSQRVADTQYF. The CDR3 DNA reads as TGTGCCAGCAGCTTAAGTCAGCGGGTGGCAGATACGCAGTATTTT.

The rearrangement joins TRBV5-4 to TRBJ2-7, with TRBD1 matching 11 bases. This CDR3 is built from 13 residues. V lost 8 bases, J lost 4 bases, and 5 bases stayed unmatched. Germline loops: CDR1 SGHNT, CDR2 YYREEE (reference sequence). As DNA, the CDR3 is TGTGCCAGTGGGACAGGGGGGGGTTACGAGCAGTACTTC. It specifies CASGTGGGYEQYF.

The J gene is TRBJ2-7, the V gene TRBV27; maybe TRBD1 (6 bases). This CDR3 contains 13 residues. V was clipped by 5 bases and J by 4 bases, with 12 bases between them. CDR1 is MNHEY and CDR2 is SMNVEV in the germline V gene (reference sequence). The CDR3 DNA sequence: TGTGCCAGCAGTCCTTCGACAGGATACGAGCAGTACTTC. Its protein is CASSPSTGYEQYF.

This clone showed up just once. V gene TRBV27 combines with J gene TRBJ2-3, with 7 bases matching TRBD2. CDR1 and CDR2 (germline): MNHEY, SMNVEV (reference sequence). The CDR3 spans 16 residues. Trimming removed 0 bases from V and 4 bases from J; junction bases left unmatched: 7. The CDR3 sequence is CASSLSAGDHSDTQYF. In DNA form, the CDR3 reads TGTGCCAGCAGTTTATCGGCGGGAGACCATTCAGATACGCAGTATTTT.

V and J are TRBV9 and TRBJ2-1; the D is unclear. The CDR3 consists of 15 residues. Germline V CDR1 and CDR2: SGDLS, YYNGEE. Trimming took off 4 bases at V and 0 bases at J, with 11 bases between the two ends. As DNA, the CDR3 is TGTGCCAGCAGCCCCGCATCGAGCTCCTACAATGAGCAGTTCTTC. Protein: CASSPASSSYNEQFF.

V is TRBV5-1 and J is TRBJ2-7; perhaps TRBD1 as D (5 bases). The V end was cut by 0 bases, the J end by 2 bases, with 9 bases between. From germline, CDR1 is SGHRS and CDR2 YFSETQ. CDR3 length: 14 residues. This chain's CDR3 is CASSLDRLTYEQYF. The CDR3 DNA follows: TGCGCCAGCAGCTTGGACAGGTTAACCTACGAGCAGTACTTC.

This chain uses TRBV27 with TRBJ1-1; maybe TRBD1 (5 bases). Per the germline V gene, CDR1 is MNHEY and CDR2 is SMNVEV (reference sequence). This CDR3 is built from 15 residues. The V end lost 0 bases, the J end lost 0 bases, and 8 bases lay between the germline ends. The chain's CDR3 is CASSLSPGLNTEAFF. The CDR3 DNA follows: TGTGCCAGCAGTTTATCCCCAGGGTTGAACACTGAAGCTTTCTTT.

The CDR3 DNA reads as TGCGCCAGCAGCACGACTAGCGGGAGCTCCTACGAGCAGTACTTC. Translated: CASSTTSGSSYEQYF. The genes are TRBV10-1 and TRBJ2-7, with TRBD2 matching 12 bases. From germline, CDR1 is WNHNN and CDR2 SYGVQD (reference sequence). The CDR3 sequence is 15 residues long. V lost 6 bases, J lost 0 bases, and 3 bases stayed unmatched.

This clone was picked up a small number of times. The chain links TRBV7-2 to TRBJ2-1; the match to TRBD2 covers 11 bases. Germline V gene sequence: CDR1 SGHTA, CDR2 FQGNSA. This CDR3 comprises 14 residues. Germline trimming cut 4 bases from V and 9 bases from J; bases unmatched to any gene: 5. CDR3 region: CASSSTSGRVEQFF. Written as DNA, the CDR3 is TGTGCCAGCAGCTCCACTAGCGGGAGAGTTGAGCAGTTCTTC. Looking up the rest from reference TRBV7-2 and TRBJ2-1 gives the full variable domain: GAGVSQSPSNKVTEKGKDVELRCDPISGHTALYWYRQSLGQGLEFLIYFQGNSAPDKSGLPSDRFSAERTGGSVSTLTIQRTQQEDSAVYLCASSSTSGRVEQFFGPGTRLTVL.

CDR3 in DNA: TGTGCCAGCAGCCGCGTCGGGGGGCCCGCTATCTATGGCTACACCTTC. It is translated as CASSRVGGPAIYGYTF. The genes are TRBV6-4 and TRBJ1-2, with a weak D call TRBD1 (6 bases). Germline lookup yields CDR1 MRHNA and CDR2 SNTAGT. Trimming shortened V by 6 bases and J by 4 bases, and 21 bases separated the two germline ends. The CDR3 consists of 16 residues.

Regarding this clone: This same CDR3 is encoded by further DNA sequences in the sample. The chain carries TRBV6-1 and TRBJ2-7; D is uncertain. The germline gives CDR1 MNHNS, CDR2 SASEGT. The CDR3 loop spans 11 amino acids. V was trimmed by 2 bases and J by 4 bases, leaving 3 bases between them. CDR3 coding DNA: TGTGCCAGCAGTGAACTATACGAGCAGTACTTC. Protein sequence: CASSELYEQYF.

This clone was seen once. J is TRBJ2-7 and V is TRBV5-1, with TRBD1 as a possible D gene (6 bases). The CDR3 extends over 14 amino acids. Germline V gives CDR1 SGHRS, CDR2 YFSETQ. The germline V and J ends were trimmed by 1 base and 5 bases, with 13 bases remaining between them. The CDR3 here is CASSLWGQEDEQYF. The CDR3 nucleotides read TGCGCCAGCAGCTTGTGGGGGCAGGAGGACGAGCAGTACTTC.

This chain links TRBV9 with TRBJ2-2; D remains unclear. This CDR3 is built from 16 residues. Per germline, CDR1 SGDLS and CDR2 YYNGEE. Trimming took off 4 bases at V and 2 bases at J, with 15 bases between the two ends. The chain's CDR3 is CASSRALSLNTGELFF. The CDR3 DNA follows: TGTGCCAGCAGCCGGGCCCTCTCCTTAAACACCGGGGAGCTGTTTTTT.